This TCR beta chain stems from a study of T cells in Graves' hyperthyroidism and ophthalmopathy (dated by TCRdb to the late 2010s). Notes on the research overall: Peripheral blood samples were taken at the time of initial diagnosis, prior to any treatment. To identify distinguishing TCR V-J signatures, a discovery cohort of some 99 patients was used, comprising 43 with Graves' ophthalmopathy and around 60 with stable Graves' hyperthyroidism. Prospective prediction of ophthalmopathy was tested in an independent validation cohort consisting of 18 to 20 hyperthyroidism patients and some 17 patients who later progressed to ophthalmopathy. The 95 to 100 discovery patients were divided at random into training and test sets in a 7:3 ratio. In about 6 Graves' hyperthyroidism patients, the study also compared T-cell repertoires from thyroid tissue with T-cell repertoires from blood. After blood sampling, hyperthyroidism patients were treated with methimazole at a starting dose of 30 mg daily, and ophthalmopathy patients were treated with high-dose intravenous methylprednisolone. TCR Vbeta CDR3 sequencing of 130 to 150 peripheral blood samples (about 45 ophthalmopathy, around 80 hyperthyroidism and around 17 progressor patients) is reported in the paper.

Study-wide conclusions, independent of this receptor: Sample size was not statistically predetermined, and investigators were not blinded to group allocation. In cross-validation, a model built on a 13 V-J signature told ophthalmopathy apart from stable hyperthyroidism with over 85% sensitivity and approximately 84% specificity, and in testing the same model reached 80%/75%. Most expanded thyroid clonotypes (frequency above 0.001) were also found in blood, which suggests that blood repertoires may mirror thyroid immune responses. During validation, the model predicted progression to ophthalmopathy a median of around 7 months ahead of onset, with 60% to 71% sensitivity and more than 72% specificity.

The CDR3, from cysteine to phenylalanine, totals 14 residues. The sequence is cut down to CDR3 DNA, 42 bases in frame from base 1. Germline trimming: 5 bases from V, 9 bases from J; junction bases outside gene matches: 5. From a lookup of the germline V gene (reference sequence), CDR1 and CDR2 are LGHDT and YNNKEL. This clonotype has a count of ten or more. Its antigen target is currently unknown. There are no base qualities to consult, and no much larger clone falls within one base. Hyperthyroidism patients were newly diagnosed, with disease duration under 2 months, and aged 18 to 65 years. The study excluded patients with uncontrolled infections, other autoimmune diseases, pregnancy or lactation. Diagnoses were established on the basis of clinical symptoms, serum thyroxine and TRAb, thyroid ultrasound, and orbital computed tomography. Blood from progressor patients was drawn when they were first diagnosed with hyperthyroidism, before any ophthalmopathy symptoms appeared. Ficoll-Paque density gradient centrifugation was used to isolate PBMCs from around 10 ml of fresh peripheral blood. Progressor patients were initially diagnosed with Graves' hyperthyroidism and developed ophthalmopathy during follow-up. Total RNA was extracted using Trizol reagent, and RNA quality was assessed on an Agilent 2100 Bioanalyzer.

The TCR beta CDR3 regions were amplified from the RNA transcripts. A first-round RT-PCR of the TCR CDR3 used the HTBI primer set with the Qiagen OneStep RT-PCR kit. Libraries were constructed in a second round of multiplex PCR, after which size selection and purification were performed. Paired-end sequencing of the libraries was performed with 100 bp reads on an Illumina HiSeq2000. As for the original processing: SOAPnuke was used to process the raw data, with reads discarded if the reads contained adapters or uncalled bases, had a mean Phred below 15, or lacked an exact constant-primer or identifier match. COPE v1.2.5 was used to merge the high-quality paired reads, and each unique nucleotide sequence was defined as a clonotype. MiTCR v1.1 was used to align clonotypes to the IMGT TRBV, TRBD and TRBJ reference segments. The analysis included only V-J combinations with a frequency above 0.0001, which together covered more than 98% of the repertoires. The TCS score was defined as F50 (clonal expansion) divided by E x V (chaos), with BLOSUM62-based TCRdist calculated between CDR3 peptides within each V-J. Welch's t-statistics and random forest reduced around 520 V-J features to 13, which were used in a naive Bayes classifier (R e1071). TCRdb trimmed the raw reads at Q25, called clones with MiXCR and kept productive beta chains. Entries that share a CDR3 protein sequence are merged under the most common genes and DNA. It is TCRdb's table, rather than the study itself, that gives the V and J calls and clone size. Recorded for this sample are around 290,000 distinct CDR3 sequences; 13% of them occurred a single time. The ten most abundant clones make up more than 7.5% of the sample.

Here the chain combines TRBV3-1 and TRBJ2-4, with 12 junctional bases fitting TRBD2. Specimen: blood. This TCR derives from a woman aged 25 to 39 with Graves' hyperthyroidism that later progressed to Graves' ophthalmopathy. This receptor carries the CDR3 CASSGLAGGSIQYF. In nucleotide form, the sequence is TGTGCCAGCAGCGGGCTAGCGGGAGGGAGCATTCAGTACTTC. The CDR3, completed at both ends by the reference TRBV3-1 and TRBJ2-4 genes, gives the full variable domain DTAVSQTPKYLVTQMGNDKSIKCEQNLGHDTMYWYKQDSKKFLKIMFSYNNKELIINETVPNRFSPKSPDKAHLNLHINSLELGDSAVYFCASSGLAGGSIQYFGAGTRLSVL.